This T cell receptor (beta chain) was sequenced for a study of cytomegalovirus exposure and HLA in healthy donors. Study-wide background: Of several hundred genotyped donors, 81% grouped in the Caucasian-associated ancestry cluster. Points from the study as a whole: Per published accounts, TCR beta sequences correctly predicted the HLA-A and HLA-B alleles of most subjects. TCR beta chains associated with HLA were, in a later analysis, more clonally expanded than equally common others. Specificity of three CMV-associated chains for CMV antigens was verified in vitro.

The germline V gene has CDR1 ENHRY and CDR2 SYGVKD. V gave up 8 bases and J gave up 8 bases, with 15 bases separating them. CDR3 length: 12 residues. This clone was seen just once. Its target is unknown. PCR involved 60 Vbeta and 13 Jbeta primers. The protocol was immunoSEQ multiplex PCR, while the TCRdb copy is restricted to in-frame clones and leaves out a portion. The table has 250,000 to 350,000 clones, about 87% seen once. The clonotype was recovered from a woman aged 18 to 35 in good health and CMV-seronegative. Sequenced material: PBMCs. This sequence joins TRBV10-3 and TRBJ1-2, with D uncertain. Written as DNA, the CDR3 is TGTGCCATCCCGGTGCCGGGAGGCGGCTACACCTTC. It encodes CAIPVPGGGYTF.